This T cell receptor beta chain was observed in a study of T-cell reconstitution after alpha-beta-depleted transplantation in children. This clonotype was counted only a few times. One end of the junction is discordant with germline, which a read error may explain. Unique molecular identifiers were built into the TCRbeta library. TCRdb processed the PCR reads anew with MiXCR; each CDR3 protein has one entry. In the table there are around 400,000 distinct CDR3 sequences, approximately 11% of which are singletons. CDR3 length: 16 residues. From germline, CDR1 is SGHTA and CDR2 FQGNSA. The clonotype originates from a human donor who donated a stem cell graft to a child with acute myeloid leukemia. This specimen was PBMCs from the stem cell graft donor, taken from the stem cell graft. V gene TRBV7-2 combines with J gene TRBJ2-3; D perhaps matches TRBD1 (6 bases). The CDR3 spells CASTLQGGVGTDTQYF. The DNA of the CDR3 is TGTGCCAGCACCTTACAAGGGGGAGTGGGTACAGATACGCAGTATTTT.